A selection of T cell receptor beta chains follows, all from one sample in a study of T cell clones after liver transplantation. Here immunoSEQ multiplex PCR was the method, and the copy in TCRdb shows in-frame clones only, minus some. Of some 59,000 clones detected, roughly 70% appear once; the ten largest clones hold around 9.7%. The source was CD4+ T cells from blood, collected at the 22-month timepoint. The receptors shown here come from a human patient who received a liver transplant. A subset of T cells may come from the graft donor. Each CDR3 is given with its conserved first and last residue. A D gene is named only where the DNA matches it firmly. Clone size is given for some rows only: seen once, a few or many times, or a class if the clone is expanded.

. | TRBJ1-6 | TRBV6-1 | TRBD1 | CASSGGQGPNSPLHF | TGTGCCAGCAGTGGTGGACAGGGACCCAATTCACCCCTCCACTTT
. | TRBJ2-7 | TRBV5-6 | TRBD1 | CASSETGRASYEQYF | TGTGCCAGCAGCGAGACAGGGAGAGCCTCCTACGAGCAGTACTTC
. | TRBJ1-5 | TRBV4-2 | TRBD1 | CASSPGTADQPQHF | TGTGCCAGCAGCCCGGGGACAGCGGATCAGCCCCAGCATTTT
. | TRBJ2-6 | TRBV6-5 | . | CASSYLFGGANVLTF | TGTGCCAGCAGTTACCTCTTTGGTGGGGCCAACGTCCTGACTTTC
. | TRBJ2-3 | TRBV7-9 | . | CASSLNIQVASTDTQYF | TGTGCCAGCAGCTTAAATATTCAAGTCGCTAGCACAGATACGCAGTATTTT
. | TRBJ2-7 | TRBV14 | . | CASSLLGPGAYEQYF | TGTGCCAGCAGCCTTTTGGGACCTGGGGCCTACGAGCAGTACTTC
. | TRBJ2-5 | TRBV11-2 | . | CASSLGGQSGETQYF | TGTGCCAGCAGCTTAGGTGGGCAGTCCGGCGAGACCCAGTACTTC
once | TRBJ1-1 | TRBV18 | . | CASSPGANMNTEAFF | TGTGCCAGCTCACCAGGGGCCAACATGAACACTGAAGCTTTCTTT
. | TRBJ1-5 | TRBV11-1 | . | CASSLDRFQPQHF | TGTGCCAGCAGCTTAGACCGGTTTCAGCCCCAGCATTTT
. | TRBJ1-3 | TRBV6-5 | . | CASSYRGPGNTIYF | TGTGCCAGCAGTTATCGGGGGCCTGGAAACACCATATATTTT
. | TRBJ2-1 | TRBV7-3 | TRBD1 | CASSVGTGSYNEQFF | TGTGCCAGCAGCGTCGGGACAGGGTCCTACAATGAGCAGTTCTTC
once | TRBJ2-3 | TRBV7-2 | . | CASSPLSSTDTQYF | TGTGCCAGCAGCCCCCTCTCTAGCACAGATACGCAGTATTTT
. | TRBJ2-1 | TRBV30 | . | CAWSQNNEQFF | TGTGCCTGGAGCCAAAACAATGAGCAGTTCTTC
many | TRBJ2-3 | TRBV9 | TRBD2 | CASSAETSGGSTDTQYF | TGTGCCAGCAGCGCGGAGACTAGCGGGGGATCCACAGATACGCAGTATTTT
. | TRBJ1-1 | TRBV4-1 | . | CASSQLWQVNTEAFF | TGCGCCAGCAGCCAACTTTGGCAGGTGAACACTGAAGCTTTCTTT
few | TRBJ1-5 | TRBV28 | . | CASSFGGISNQPQHF | TGTGCCAGCAGTTTTGGGGGGATTAGCAATCAGCCCCAGCATTTT
. | TRBJ1-4 | TRBV30 | . | CAWSVGTVLGEKLFF | TGTGCCTGGAGTGTAGGGACGGTGCTTGGGGAAAAACTGTTTTTT
many | TRBJ1-4 | TRBV30 | . | CAWSVRGSTNEKLFF | TGTGCCTGGAGTGTGAGGGGGTCAACTAATGAAAAACTGTTTTTT
once | TRBJ1-5 | TRBV21-1 | . | CASSKQANGNQPQHF | TGTGCCAGCAGCAAACAGGCTAACGGGAATCAGCCCCAGCATTTT
. | TRBJ2-7 | TRBV28 | TRBD1 | CASRGTGGETYEQYF | TGTGCCAGCAGAGGGACAGGGGGAGAAACCTACGAGCAGTACTTC
once | TRBJ1-4 | TRBV5-4 | TRBD1 | CASSLGPRQGGREKLFF | TGTGCCAGCAGCTTGGGCCCTCGACAGGGGGGGAGGGAAAAACTGTTTTTT
. | TRBJ2-2 | TRBV5-1 | TRBD1 | CASSAQQGALDPGELFF | TGCGCCAGCAGCGCACAACAGGGGGCGCTTGATCCCGGGGAGCTGTTTTTT
. | TRBJ1-5 | TRBV7-2 | . | CASSLGQTNQPQHF | TGTGCCAGCAGCTTAGGACAGACTAATCAGCCCCAGCATTTT
. | TRBJ2-1 | TRBV19 | TRBD2 | CASSIERGAYNEQFF | TGTGCCAGTAGTATTGAGCGGGGGGCCTACAATGAGCAGTTCTTC
. | TRBJ1-1 | TRBV20-1 | . | CSAAGGQGTFF | TGCAGTGCCGCTGGTGGGCAGGGAACTTTCTTT
. | TRBJ2-1 | TRBV2 | TRBD2 | CASRGTSGGYNEQFF | TGTGCCAGCAGGGGTACTAGCGGGGGATACAATGAGCAGTTCTTC
once | TRBJ1-4 | TRBV11-2 | . | CASSPYSGGVNEKLFF | TGTGCCAGCAGCCCATACAGTGGGGGCGTTAATGAAAAACTGTTTTTT